Below, 21 T cell receptor beta chains from the same sample are listed, as sequenced in a study of vaccination and CD4 T cells after COVID-19 (dated by TCRdb to the early 2020s). This specimen's treatment or condition label, per the study, means: approximately 11-day PBMC culture with coronavirus spike peptide pools or control peptides (ViraFEST assay). These TCRs are of unknown antigen specificity. The protocol used for the library was PCR. The instrument was an Illumina iSeq 100. At the Johns Hopkins FTIC core, DNA from the cultured CD4+ T cells underwent TCR sequencing with the Oncomine TCR Beta short-read assay. TCRdb reprocessing: public reads trimmed at Q25 with fastp, clones called with MiXCR, in-frame beta chains kept. Every distinct CDR3 protein forms one entry, paired with its most common genes and DNA. The sample table holds 15,000 to 20,000 distinct CDR3 sequences, of which 50% to 60% were seen once. The top ten clones comprise over 7.5% of the sample.

Sequenced here: CD4+ T cells from blood, cultured in vitro, sampled after SARS-CoV-2 vaccination. The receptor source for this set is a human donor who had recovered from COVID-19.

This clonotype was recorded only once. V usage is TRBV12-3 or TRBV12-4 and J usage is TRBJ1-1; D remains ambiguous. V was pared by 8 bases and J by 0 bases, with 4 bases between. The CDR3 runs to 11 residues. CDR3 sequence reads: CASGMNTEAFF. The CDR3 DNA is TGTGCCAGCGGGATGAACACTGAAGCTTTCTTT.

V and J are TRBV6-5 and TRBJ1-2; the D gene is possibly TRBD1 (5 bases). The germline V and J ends were trimmed by 2 bases and 3 bases, with 10 bases remaining between them. Germline-derived CDR1 and CDR2 are MNHEY and SVGAGI. The CDR3 length is 14 residues. CDR3 sequence reads: CASSYEAGYYGYTF. The CDR3 bases are TGTGCCAGCAGTTACGAGGCAGGGTACTATGGCTACACCTTC.

The chain employs TRBV6-5 and TRBJ2-2; 8 bases are a match to TRBD2. The CDR3 has 15 amino acids. The germline V gene has CDR1 MNHEY and CDR2 SVGAGI. V trimming: 0 bases; J trimming: 9 bases; junction bases outside the gene matches: 6. The CDR3 here is CASSYSLREGRELFF. CDR3 sequence (DNA): TGTGCCAGCAGTTACTCGCTCCGGGAGGGTAGGGAGCTGTTTTTT.

The V and J genes are TRBV10-3 and TRBJ2-2, with 7 nucleotides matching TRBD1. This CDR3 is 15 amino acids long. In germline, CDR1 is ENHRY, CDR2 SYGVKD. Trimming took 4 bases from V and 6 from J; bases not matched to a gene: 8. The CDR3 spells CAISGEGGAAGELFF. Here the CDR3 DNA reads TGTGCCATCAGTGGGGAAGGGGGCGCGGCCGGGGAGCTGTTTTTT.

In this sample, this clonotype turned up a few times. The V call is TRBV11-3, the J call TRBJ2-7; weak D call: TRBD2 (6 bases). The germline V gene encodes CDR1 SGHNT and CDR2 YENEEA. Between the trimmed V and J ends, which lost 5 bases and 0 bases, there was a span of 17 bases. This CDR3 is built from 16 residues. CDR3 amino acids: CASSAETARGSYEQYF. In nucleotides, the CDR3 is TGTGCCAGCAGCGCCGAAACCGCGCGGGGCTCCTACGAGCAGTACTTC.

This chain joins TRBV19 and TRBJ2-5, with 11 bases matching TRBD2. CDR3 length: 14 residues. Unmatched junction bases numbered 4, after V lost 5 bases and J lost 5 bases. Looked up from germline, CDR1 is LNHDA and CDR2 is SQIVND (reference sequence). The CDR3 DNA reads TGTGCCAGTAGTGTAGCGGGGGGGACGGAGACCCAGTACTTC. Translating it yields CASSVAGGTETQYF.

About this clonotype itself: Sequence at one end of the junction differs from germline and may be a read error. This chain connects TRBV6-2 or TRBV6-3 to TRBJ2-2, with no clear D. This CDR3 contains 12 residues. CDR1 is MNHEY, CDR2 SVGEGT, per germline. The CDR3 is CAGSRPTGELFF. DNA of the CDR3: TGTGCCGGCAGCCGACCGACGGGGGAGCTGTTTTTT.

This clonotype was recorded once. CDR3 in DNA: TGTGCCAGCAGCGCCCTGGACAATCAGCCCCAGCATTTT. Encoded protein: CASSALDNQPQHF. V is TRBV12-3 or TRBV12-4 and J is TRBJ1-5; D is uncertain. V was pared by 6 bases and J by 3 bases, with 9 bases between. The CDR3 has 13 amino acids.

Remarks on this clonotype: A junction end diverges from the germline sequence, so it may reflect a read error. The gene calls are TRBV28 and TRBJ1-1; perhaps TRBD1 as D (5 bases). This CDR3 is 14 amino acids long. The V gene's germline CDR1 is MDHEN and CDR2 SYDVKM. CDR3 nucleotides: TGTGCCAGCAGTCCACCCGCCAGGGCCACTAAAGCTTTCTTT. Translating gives CASSPPARATKAFF.

The genes are TRBV29-1 and TRBJ1-3; unclear D gene. V lost 4 bases to trimming and J lost 2 bases, with 12 bases between them. Germline values: CDR1 SQVTM, CDR2 ANQGSEA. CDR3 size: 14 residues. The CDR3 is CSVVGSPPGNTIYF. CDR3 bases: TGCAGCGTTGTAGGCTCACCTCCTGGAAACACCATATATTTT.

In its sample, this clonotype was seen once. V usage is TRBV19 and J usage is TRBJ1-1; 9 bases are a match to TRBD1. Germline CDR1 reads LNHDA; CDR2 reads SQIVND (reference sequence). CDR3 length: 14 residues. Trimming removed 9 bases from V and 5 bases from J; junction bases left unmatched: 10. The CDR3 region is CASRPPGTGTEAFF. CDR3 sequence (DNA): TGTGCCAGCCGTCCTCCCGGGACAGGGACTGAAGCTTTCTTT. Looking up the rest from reference TRBV19 and TRBJ1-1 gives the full variable domain: DGGITQSPKYLFRKEGQNVTLSCEQNLNHDAMYWYRQDPGQGLRLIYYSQIVNDFQKGDIAEGYSVSREKKESFPLTVTSAQKNPTAFYLCASRPPGTGTEAFFGQGTRLTVV.

The rearrangement joins TRBV28 to TRBJ1-5, with D hard to call. Germline CDR1 and CDR2: MDHEN and SYDVKM. Trimming took off 1 base at V and 6 bases at J, with 10 bases between the two ends. The CDR3 has 14 amino acids. In DNA, the CDR3 is TGTGCCAGCAGTTTATTAGCCGGTTTTCAGCCCCAGCATTTT. This sequence encodes CASSLLAGFQPQHF.

The V and J genes are TRBV7-8 and TRBJ2-1; 7 nucleotides line up with TRBD1. Trimming cost V 0 bases and J 6 bases; bases outside gene matches: 5. This CDR3 spans 15 amino acids. Germline CDR1 and CDR2: SGHVS and FQNEAQ. The CDR3 region is CASSLALNRGNEQFF. The CDR3 DNA reads as TGTGCCAGCAGCTTAGCGTTAAACAGGGGCAATGAGCAGTTCTTC.

V gene TRBV7-9 combines with J gene TRBJ1-1; 8 nucleotides line up with TRBD1. The germline gives CDR1 SEHNR, CDR2 FQNEAQ (reference sequence). The CDR3 totals 14 residues. V gave up 6 bases and J gave up 4 bases; unmatched junction bases: 7. The CDR3 DNA is TGTGCCAGCAGTAACAGGGGGTCGAGCACTGAAGCTTTCTTT. Its protein product is CASSNRGSSTEAFF.

This clonotype was picked up a small number of times. This chain connects TRBV6-1 to TRBJ2-7, with a possible D match to TRBD1 (5 bases). V lost 6 bases to trimming and J lost 3 bases, with 12 bases between them. The CDR3 runs 13 residues. Germline V gene data show CDR1 as MNHNS and CDR2 as SASEGT. For the CDR3, the DNA is TGTGCCAGCAGCGCCGGACATGGCTACGAGCAGTACTTC. Its translation is CASSAGHGYEQYF.

J is TRBJ1-1 and V is TRBV30; D unclear. Germline V gives CDR1 GTSNPN, CDR2 SVGIG (reference sequence). The CDR3 sequence is 13 residues long. V was clipped by 0 bases and J by 3 bases, with 8 bases between them. The CDR3 coding sequence is TGTGCCTGGAGTGTTCGCGGGGACACTGAAGCTTTCTTT. This translates into CAWSVRGDTEAFF.

This clonotype was observed once. The chain joins TRBV19 to TRBJ1-2; 9 nucleotides agree with TRBD1. V dropped 6 bases and J dropped 5; count of bases not matched to a gene: 13. Germline-derived CDR1 and CDR2 are LNHDA and SQIVND (reference sequence). The CDR3 loop spans 16 amino acids. The CDR3 here is CASSRTGTGIRYGYTF. CDR3 coding DNA: TGTGCCAGTAGCCGGACCGGGACAGGGATTAGGTATGGCTACACCTTC. The whole variable domain, remainder taken from reference TRBV19 and TRBJ1-2, is DGGITQSPKYLFRKEGQNVTLSCEQNLNHDAMYWYRQDPGQGLRLIYYSQIVNDFQKGDIAEGYSVSREKKESFPLTVTSAQKNPTAFYLCASSRTGTGIRYGYTFGSGTRLTVV.

This clonotype was seen only once. The chain has TRBV10-3 and TRBJ1-2; D perhaps matches TRBD1 (5 bases). The V and J ends lost 6 bases and 4 bases respectively, with 18 bases between them. This CDR3 is 15 amino acids long. Germline loops: CDR1 ENHRY, CDR2 SYGVKD. The DNA of the CDR3 is TGTGCCATCAGGGAAAAGACGGACAACTTCTATGGCTACACCTTC. Translation gives CAIREKTDNFYGYTF.

This clonotype was counted a few times. The rearrangement links TRBV7-9 to TRBJ2-5, with D possibly being TRBD1 (5 bases). Looked up from germline, CDR1 is SEHNR and CDR2 is FQNEAQ (reference sequence). The CDR3 loop spans 13 amino acids. Between the trimmed V and J ends, which lost 0 bases and 7 bases, there was a span of 9 bases. CDR3 sequence (DNA): TGTGCCAGCAGCTTAGCGCCAGACAGGACCCAGTACTTC. Translation gives CASSLAPDRTQYF.

This sequence joins TRBV6-5 and TRBJ1-1; D perhaps matches TRBD1 (5 bases). Trimming removed 4 bases from V and 0 bases from J, with 18 bases in between. The CDR3 consists of 17 residues. Looked up from germline, CDR1 is MNHEY and CDR2 is SVGAGI. CDR3: CASSLRRGLAMNTEAFF. The DNA of the CDR3 is TGTGCCAGCAGTTTGAGGAGGGGATTAGCGATGAACACTGAAGCTTTCTTT.

This clonotype has more than one count but fewer than ten. V usage is TRBV7-6 and J usage is TRBJ2-2; perhaps TRBD2 as D (6 bases). Germline lookup yields CDR1 SGHVS and CDR2 FNYEAQ. CDR3 length: 15 amino acids. V lost 1 base and J lost 6, with 12 bases in between. The CDR3 protein is CASSLVVGGAGELFF. CDR3 nucleotide sequence: TGTGCCAGCAGCTTAGTCGTTGGAGGGGCCGGGGAGCTGTTTTTT.